This TCR beta chain was sequenced for a study of cytomegalovirus exposure and HLA in healthy donors. Study-wide findings and caveats: It was about 150 TCR beta chains that were listed as cytomegalovirus-associated.

Some clones are missing from TCRdb's copy, which holds only in-frame ones; the method was immunoSEQ multiplex PCR. Of approximately 100,000 clones in the sample, 88% were seen once. Notes on this clone: The antigen is unknown.

V dropped 0 bases and J dropped 5 bases, with 11 bases sitting between them. Germline lookup yields CDR1 SGHNT and CDR2 YYREEE (reference sequence). The CDR3 has 14 amino acids. The chain couples TRBV5-4 to TRBJ1-1, with a tentative D call TRBD1 (6 bases). The specimen was PBMCs. This receptor was obtained from a woman aged 18-29 years in good health and CMV-seronegative. The CDR3, as DNA: TGTGCCAGCAGCTTGGAAATACAGGGAACTGAAGCTTTCTTT. Translating it yields CASSLEIQGTEAFF.